The 18 T cell receptor beta chains presented below share a single source sample, sequenced in a study of T-cell reconstitution after alpha-beta-depleted transplantation in children. Unique molecular identifiers were used to barcode this TCRbeta library. One entry per CDR3 protein results from TCRdb running MiXCR on the PCR reads. The table lists 450,000 to 600,000 distinct CDR3 sequences, roughly 13% of them singletons. Sequenced here: PBMCs, mostly from graft donor cells, sampled 360 days after TCRalphabeta/CD19-depleted stem cell transplant. These receptors came from a male patient younger than 18 who had a stem cell transplant for acute myeloid leukemia, so the T cells may come from the graft donor.

This clonotype was detected many times. The chain employs TRBV20-1 and TRBJ2-1; 8 positions agree with TRBD2. The CDR3 runs to 17 residues. V was pared by 5 bases and J by 5 bases, with 17 bases of the junction left unmatched. The germline gives CDR1 DFQATT, CDR2 SNEGSKA (reference sequence). This CDR3 is CSAQKNLAGATNNEQFF. The CDR3 DNA is TGCAGTGCTCAAAAAAACCTAGCGGGCGCTACAAACAATGAGCAGTTCTTC.

This clonotype was seen repeatedly, ten times or more. The chain uses TRBV20-1 and TRBJ1-2, with D unresolved. The V end lost 1 base, the J end lost 4 bases, and 10 bases lay between the germline ends. The CDR3 length is 13 residues. Germline V gene data show CDR1 as DFQATT and CDR2 as SNEGSKA (reference sequence). CDR3 loop: CSARVAGGYGYTF. The CDR3 DNA is TGCAGTGCTAGAGTTGCGGGAGGCTATGGCTACACCTTC.

The chain is built from TRBV6-2 or TRBV6-3 and TRBJ1-5; a weak D match, TRBD1 (6 bases). This CDR3 has 14 residues. The germline V gene has CDR1 MNHEY and CDR2 SVGEGT. V lost 1 base and J lost 6, with 10 bases in between. Here the CDR3 DNA reads TGTGCCAGCAGTTACTGGGGGGCAAGTCAGCCCCAGCATTTT. Residues: CASSYWGASQPQHF.

This clonotype was picked up a small number of times. The rearrangement joins TRBV7-9 to TRBJ2-7, with 12 bases aligning to TRBD1. The CDR3 covers 14 residues. The germline V gene has CDR1 SEHNR and CDR2 FQNEAQ (reference sequence). The ends lost 4 bases at V and 5 bases at J; junction bases unmatched: 3. As DNA, the CDR3 is TGTGCCAGCAGCTGGGACAGGGGGCGGGACGAGCAGTACTTC. It encodes CASSWDRGRDEQYF.

Many counts were recorded for this clonotype. The chain combines TRBV20-1 with TRBJ2-7; 8 nucleotides agree with TRBD2. Germline assignment: CDR1 DFQATT and CDR2 SNEGSKA (reference sequence). Unmatched junction bases numbered 11, after V lost 1 base and J lost 0 bases. This CDR3 region has 17 residues. CDR3 region: CSARAPVVAGTSYEQYF. The DNA for the CDR3 is TGCAGTGCTAGAGCACCAGTAGTAGCGGGGACCTCCTACGAGCAGTACTTC.

This clonotype has only a few counts. The CDR3 sequence is CASIAGLAGNSYEQYF. The CDR3 nucleotides are TGTGCCAGCATCGCGGGACTAGCGGGTAACTCCTACGAGCAGTACTTC. This chain links TRBV12-3 or TRBV12-4 with TRBJ2-7, with 12 nucleotides matching TRBD2. CDR3 length: 16 residues. Trimming removed 7 bases from V and 0 bases from J; junction bases left unmatched: 7.

In its sample, this clonotype was seen a few times. CDR3 sequence: CASSAYRGRVAKNIQYF. The DNA of the CDR3 is TGTGCCAGCAGCGCCTACAGGGGTAGGGTGGCCAAAAACATTCAGTACTTC. The chain recombines TRBV5-6 with TRBJ2-4, with TRBD1 matching 7 bases. Germline loops: CDR1 SGHDT, CDR2 YYEEEE. The CDR3 has 17 residues. With 4 bases clipped from V and 1 base from J, the junction kept 11 bases outside the gene matches.

This clonotype has a count of ten or more. This chain uses TRBV12-3 or TRBV12-4 with TRBJ2-3; D unresolved. The CDR3 has 15 amino acids. The V end lost 3 bases, the J end lost 4 bases, and 14 bases lay between the germline ends. CDR3 loop: CASSFDNRGADTQYF. The CDR3 nucleotides read TGTGCCAGCAGTTTCGACAACCGAGGAGCAGATACGCAGTATTTT.

The rearrangement uses TRBV12-3 or TRBV12-4 and TRBJ2-1, with 10 bases fitting TRBD2. With 7 bases clipped from V and 2 bases from J, the junction kept 2 bases outside the gene matches. This CDR3 comprises 14 residues. The CDR3 spells CASTSGRAYNEQFF. CDR3 coding DNA: TGTGCCAGCACGAGCGGGAGGGCCTACAATGAGCAGTTCTTC.

The chain employs TRBV7-2 and TRBJ2-7; a possible D gene is TRBD2 (6 bases). Germline CDR1 reads SGHTA; CDR2 reads FQGNSA. This CDR3 has 16 amino acids. V lost 5 bases, J lost 2 bases, and 19 bases lay in between. CDR3 sequence (DNA): TGTGCCAGCAGCCGTAGTGATGTTTCGGGAGCCTACGAGCAGTACTTC. Translated: CASSRSDVSGAYEQYF. Variable domain in full (rest from reference TRBV7-2 and TRBJ2-7): GAGVSQSPSNKVTEKGKDVELRCDPISGHTALYWYRQSLGQGLEFLIYFQGNSAPDKSGLPSDRFSAERTGGSVSTLTIQRTQQEDSAVYLCASSRSDVSGAYEQYFGPGTRLTVT.

The rearrangement uses TRBV18 and TRBJ2-3; D might be TRBD2 (7 bases). The germline V and J ends were trimmed by 6 bases and 6 bases, with 28 bases remaining between them. The CDR3 sequence is 18 residues long. Germline V gives CDR1 KGHSH, CDR2 LQKENI. The CDR3 sequence is CASSPTPLQGGGSDTQYF. CDR3 coding DNA: TGTGCCAGCTCCCCCACCCCCCTACAGGGAGGGGGTTCGGATACGCAGTATTTT. Using reference TRBV18 and TRBJ2-3 for the parts outside the CDR3, the full variable domain is NAGVMQNPRHLVRRRGQEARLRCSPMKGHSHVYWYRQLPEEGLKFMVYLQKENIIDESGMPKERFSAEFPKEGPSILRIQQVVRGDSAAYFCASSPTPLQGGGSDTQYFGPGTRLTVL.

To note about this clonotype: This may be a read error: a much more frequent sequence differs by one nucleotide. This rearrangement joins TRBV28 to TRBJ2-3; a possible D gene is TRBD2 (5 bases). CDR3 length: 16 residues. In germline, CDR1 is MDHEN, CDR2 SYDVKM. V was trimmed by 5 bases and J by 0 bases, leaving 15 bases between them. CDR3 residues: CASSQLVELSTDTQYF. CDR3 bases: TGTGCCAGCAGTCAACTAGTTGAACTTAGCACAGATACGCAGTATTTT. Full variable domain (missing parts from reference TRBV28 and TRBJ2-3): DVKVTQSSRYLVKRTGEKVFLECVQDMDHENMFWYRQDPGLGLRLIYFSYDVKMKEKGDIPEGYSVSREKKERFSLILESASTNQTSMYLCASSQLVELSTDTQYFGPGTRLTVL.

V and J are TRBV3-1 and TRBJ2-1; TRBD2 is a possible D gene (5 bases). Germline V lookup: CDR1 LGHDT, CDR2 YNNKEL (reference sequence). The ends were cut back, 8 bases at V and 2 bases at J, with 25 bases in the middle. CDR3 length: 18 residues. CDR3 nucleotides: TGTGCCAGCTGTTTCGCCCGGACTCTCCTCACGACCTACAATGAGCAGTTCTTC. This gives the protein CASCFARTLLTTYNEQFF.

This clonotype was seen more than once but under ten times. V is TRBV7-3 and J is TRBJ2-1; D gene uncertain. V gave up 1 base and J gave up 9 bases, with 13 bases separating them. The CDR3 contains 14 residues. The germline CDR1 and CDR2 sequences are SGHTA and FQGTGA. CDR3 DNA: TGTGCCAGCAGCTTAAACTCGGTACCAGCTGAGCAGTTCTTC. Translation gives CASSLNSVPAEQFF.

The rearrangement joins TRBV4-3 to TRBJ2-3, with 10 bases lining up with TRBD2. The germline gives CDR1 LGHNA, CDR2 YSLEER. The length of the CDR3 is 17 residues. Losses at the gene ends were 0 bases for V and 2 bases for J; bases not matched to a gene: 5. The CDR3 protein is CASSQDPAGGITDTQYF. As DNA, the CDR3 is TGCGCCAGCAGCCAAGATCCAGCGGGAGGGATCACAGATACGCAGTATTTT.

Notes on this clonotype: One end of the junction is discordant with germline, which a read error may explain. The rearrangement links TRBV5-1 to TRBJ2-1, with 8 bases lining up with TRBD1. Germline CDR1 reads SGHRS; CDR2 reads YFSETQ. The CDR3 runs 19 residues. For the CDR3, the DNA is TGCGCCAGCAGCTTGGCCCCAGGGGGCTTCCCTAGATCTTACATTGAGCAGTTCTTC. Translating gives CASSLAPGGFPRSYIEQFF.

In this sample, this clonotype turned up once. One end of the junction does not line up with germline, which may come from a read error. The chain links TRBV28 to TRBJ2-1, with 7 bases identical to TRBD2. Germline assignment: CDR1 MDHEN and CDR2 SYDVKM. The CDR3 runs 15 residues. DNA of the CDR3: TGTGCCAGCTGTGGGGAGGGACGCTCCTACAATGAGGAGTTCTTC. Its protein product is CASCGEGRSYNEEFF.

This clonotype was counted a few times. This chain links TRBV5-1 with TRBJ1-1, with 7 bases fitting TRBD1. V was pared by 4 bases and J by 4 bases, with 16 bases of the junction left unmatched. The CDR3 extends over 17 amino acids. Germline-derived CDR1 and CDR2 are SGHRS and YFSETQ. The CDR3 coding sequence is TGCGCCAGCAGCCTTACAGTACGGGCAGGGGGAAGCACTGAAGCTTTCTTT. Residues: CASSLTVRAGGSTEAFF.